The entry below gives a single T cell receptor (beta chain) sequence along with its context. Its antigen remains unidentified. Per-base quality was not reported, and no clone a single base away is much larger than it. These data are taken from a study of regulatory T cells in long-lasting Graves disease (dated by TCRdb to the early 2020s). Some background on the complete study: Antithyroid drugs had been taken for less than 3 months by newly diagnosed Graves' disease patients. The study was registered as a clinical trial and conducted in China. Peripheral blood TCR sequencing and RNA sequencing compared persistent Graves' disease patients with newly diagnosed Graves' disease patients. A total of roughly 35 samples underwent TCR sequencing, from roughly 13 patients with persistent Graves' disease and some 20 patients with newly diagnosed Graves' disease.

The protocol used for the library was multiplex PCR. The data were produced on an Illumina HiSeq 4000. CDR3 regions were amplified by Arm-PCR with iRepertoire HTBI primers to construct TCR beta libraries. Before sequencing, the PCR products underwent gel purification. For the original study's pipeline: A total of around 59 TRBV and some 15 TRBJ segments were identified across samples and were used for gene usage analysis of CDR3 amino acid clonotypes. COPE and FqMerger were used to merge the filtered high-quality paired reads into contigs. BLAST was used to align contigs to IMGT TRBV, TRBD and TRBJ reference genes, and CDR3 was defined according to IMGT. Any clonotype with a frequency above 0.1% was counted as a highly expanded clone. Shannon entropy served as the measure of repertoire diversity, while the Gini coefficient captured V-J evenness. Public clonotypes were defined as clonotypes shared by more than one individual. TCRdb trimmed the raw reads at Q25, called clones with MiXCR and kept productive beta chains. Each CDR3 protein gets just one entry, which takes the most common genes and DNA from the rows behind it. These V and J calls are TCRdb output, not the study's own analysis. The sample records 350,000 to 500,000 distinct CDR3 sequences, about 15% of which are singletons. About 15% of the sample goes to the ten largest clones.

What the research found in general, with its limitations: Preferential use of TRBV28, TRBJ1-2 and TRBJ2-5 was observed in persistent disease, whereas TRBV20-1 and TRBJ2-1 were favored in newly diagnosed disease. Compared with newly diagnosed patients, patients with persistent Graves' disease had lower TCR Shannon entropy and fewer highly expanded clones, which suggests clonal expansion. Persistent patients shared more public clonotypes among themselves (under 3,000) than newly diagnosed patients did (over 950). The authors acknowledged the small sample size as a limitation that may reduce accuracy. The study examined only peripheral blood because the primary lesion, thyroid tissue, could not be accessed. Sequencing and analysis were restricted to the TCR beta chain.

This specimen's time point label, per the study, means: newly diagnosed GD, antithyroid drugs for less than 3 months. For both TCR sequencing and RNA sequencing, RNA was extracted from PBMCs in TRIzol. The diagnosis of Graves' disease was made according to American Thyroid Association guidelines. The patients came from an endocrinology department in Xi'an, China. From each patient, around 9 milliliters of peripheral blood was collected into an EDTA anticoagulant tube. PBMCs were isolated by Ficoll Paque Plus density gradient separation without further T cell sorting. RNA quality was checked with an Agilent 2100 Bioanalyzer and agarose gel, and concentration with a NanoDrop 2000. V loses 4 bases of germline sequence and J loses 2 bases, and the interval between the two ends is 17 bases. Its CDR3 holds 16 amino acids, cysteine through phenylalanine. Just the 48-base CDR3 DNA is kept, in frame starting at base 1. Based on the germline V gene, the CDR1 and CDR2 sequences are SGDLS and YYNGEE.

These same records also appear under a second study, on T cells in Graves' hyperthyroidism and ophthalmopathy. The other study reports the following: Graves' hyperthyroidism was defined as stable when no progression to ophthalmopathy occurred over 18 months of follow-up. The hyperthyroidism patients were between 18 and 65 years old and newly diagnosed, with a disease duration of less than 2 months. Patients with uncontrolled infections, other autoimmune diseases, pregnancy or lactation were excluded. Diagnoses were established on the basis of clinical symptoms, serum thyroxine and TRAb, thyroid ultrasound, and orbital computed tomography. The TCR CDR3 was subjected to a first round of RT-PCR using the HTBI primer set and the Qiagen OneStep RT-PCR kit. Most expanded thyroid clonotypes (frequency above 0.001) were also found in blood, which suggests that blood repertoires may mirror thyroid immune responses. In cross-validation, a model built on a 13 V-J signature told ophthalmopathy apart from stable hyperthyroidism with about 90% sensitivity and around 84% specificity, and in testing the same model reached 80%/75%. During validation, the model predicted progression to ophthalmopathy a median of around 6 months ahead of onset, with approximately 70% sensitivity and 72% to 80% specificity. To identify TCR V-J signatures that set the groups apart, the researchers used a discovery cohort of 100 patients, made up of roughly 45 with Graves' ophthalmopathy and 55 to 65 with stable Graves' hyperthyroidism. Prospective prediction of ophthalmopathy was tested in an independent validation cohort of some 20 hyperthyroidism patients and 15 to 17 patients who later progressed to ophthalmopathy. The approximately 98 discovery patients were randomly divided into training and test sets at a 7:3 ratio. In about 6 Graves' hyperthyroidism patients, the study also compared T-cell repertoires from thyroid tissue with T-cell repertoires from blood. Following sampling, methimazole starting at 30 mg daily was given to hyperthyroidism patients, and high-dose intravenous methylprednisolone was given to ophthalmopathy patients. Libraries were constructed in a second round of multiplex PCR, after which size selection and purification were performed. Sequencing of the libraries was done on an Illumina HiSeq2000 using paired-end 100 bp reads. SOAPnuke was used to process the raw data, removing reads that contained adapters or uncalled bases, had a mean Phred below 15, or lacked an exact match to the constant primer or identifier. High-quality paired reads were merged using COPE v1.2.5, and each unique nucleotide sequence was defined as a clonotype. MiTCR v1.1 was used to align the clonotypes against IMGT TRBV, TRBD and TRBJ reference segments. The analysis was restricted to V-J combinations with a frequency above 0.0001, which together covered roughly 99% of the repertoires. The TCS score was defined as F50 (clonal expansion) divided by E x V (chaos), with BLOSUM62-based TCRdist calculated between CDR3 peptides within each V-J. Welch's t-statistics and random forest reduced some 510 V-J features to 13, which were used in a naive Bayes classifier (R e1071). No statistical method was used to fix the sample size in advance, and group allocation was not hidden from the investigators. TCR Vbeta CDR3 sequencing of 140 or so peripheral blood samples (43 ophthalmopathy, roughly 74 hyperthyroidism and approximately 17 progressor patients) is reported in the paper.

The receptor comes from a woman aged 45 to 65 with Graves disease. Donor details come from another sample of the same person, matched by shared clones. Here the sequenced sample was peripheral blood mononuclear cells (PBMCs), taken at new diagnosis, from a patient treated with antithyroid drugs. The chain employs TRBV9 and TRBJ2-3, with a tentative D gene TRBD1 over 6 matching bases. The bases are TGTGCCAGCAGCTCAAGAGTGGGGGACACCACAGATACGCAGTATTTT. The resulting protein is CASSSRVGDTTDTQYF.